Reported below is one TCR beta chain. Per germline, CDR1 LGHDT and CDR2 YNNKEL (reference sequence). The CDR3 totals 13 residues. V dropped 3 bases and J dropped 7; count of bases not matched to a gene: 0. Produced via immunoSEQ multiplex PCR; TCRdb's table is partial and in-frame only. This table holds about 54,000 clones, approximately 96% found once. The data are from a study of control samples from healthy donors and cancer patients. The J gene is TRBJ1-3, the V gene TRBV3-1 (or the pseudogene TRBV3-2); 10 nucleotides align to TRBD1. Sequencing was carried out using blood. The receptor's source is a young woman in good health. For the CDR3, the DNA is TGTGCCAGCAGCCAGGGACAGGGGAACACCATATATTTT. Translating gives CASSQGQGNTIYF.